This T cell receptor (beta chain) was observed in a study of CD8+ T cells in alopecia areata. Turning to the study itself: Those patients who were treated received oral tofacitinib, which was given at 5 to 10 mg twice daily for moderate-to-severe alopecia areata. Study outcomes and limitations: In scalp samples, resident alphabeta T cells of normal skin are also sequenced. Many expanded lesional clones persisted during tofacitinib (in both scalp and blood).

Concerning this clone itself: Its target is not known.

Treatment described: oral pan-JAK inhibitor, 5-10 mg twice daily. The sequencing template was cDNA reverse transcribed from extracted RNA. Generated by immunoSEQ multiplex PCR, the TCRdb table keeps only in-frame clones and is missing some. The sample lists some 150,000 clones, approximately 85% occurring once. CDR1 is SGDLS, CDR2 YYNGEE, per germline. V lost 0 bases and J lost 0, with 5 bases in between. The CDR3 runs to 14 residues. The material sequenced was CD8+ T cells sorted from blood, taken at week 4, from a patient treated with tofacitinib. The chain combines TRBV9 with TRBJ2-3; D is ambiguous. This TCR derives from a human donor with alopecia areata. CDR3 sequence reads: CASSVEGSTDTQYF. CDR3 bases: TGTGCCAGCAGCGTAGAAGGTAGCACAGATACGCAGTATTTT.